Below, one T cell receptor (beta chain) is given with its context. Its target is not known. These data originate in a study of cytomegalovirus exposure and HLA in healthy donors. Overall study findings and caveats: Several of the most significant clusters were apparently associated with common viral pathogens in a later analysis. Later work showed greater clonal expansion in HLA-associated TCR beta chains than in equally common others. In an earlier analysis, productive rearrangement rates for most beta V segments clustered near 87% or 30%. Sequencing had likely introduced a cluster of highly shared sequence variants as an artifact.

This CDR3 comprises 16 residues. Germline V gene data show CDR1 as SGDLS and CDR2 as YYNGEE. Germline trimming cut 3 bases from V and 2 bases from J; bases unmatched to any gene: 10. The PCR had 60 Vbeta and 13 Jbeta primers. Assay used: immunoSEQ multiplex PCR; TCRdb lists only in-frame clones, some missing. The sample lists some 100,000 clones, about four fifths seen once, with about 14% in the top ten. The clonotype originates from a woman aged 70-85 years in good health and CMV-seropositive. J is TRBJ2-5 and V is TRBV9; 7 bases line up with TRBD2. The sample taken for sequencing was PBMCs. The DNA for the CDR3 is TGTGCCAGCAGCGCCCCCGGACTAGTGGGTCAAGAGACCCAGTACTTC. It encodes CASSAPGLVGQETQYF.